This T cell receptor beta chain was recovered during a study of T cell changes during pregnancy in multiple sclerosis. The CDR3 has 15 residues. Per germline, CDR1 SGHVS and CDR2 FQNEAQ. V lost 1 base and J lost 3; bases outside the gene matches: 4. The data were produced by immunoSEQ multiplex PCR, yet TCRdb's version contains in-frame clones alone and is incomplete. The repertoire holds about 50,000 clones, with approximately 90% as singletons. This clone is a singleton in its sample. This rearrangement joins TRBV7-8 to TRBJ2-5, with 8 bases lining up with TRBD1. The sample in question was CD8+ T cells from peripheral blood mononuclear cells, obtained after pregnancy. The TCR sequence derives from a female donor with multiple sclerosis, enrolled in a pregnancy study. This CDR3 is CASSLGTQGEETQYF. Written as DNA, the CDR3 is TGTGCCAGCAGCTTAGGCACACAGGGGGAAGAGACCCAGTACTTC.